These 31 T cell receptor beta chains originate from one sample sequenced in a study of CD8 T cells in Susac syndrome. Random hexamers were used to reverse transcribe about 0.45 to 1 ug of RNA. TCRdb redid the calling of the immunoSEQ multiplex PCR reads with MiXCR, one entry per CDR3 protein. The sample records roughly 330,000 distinct CDR3 sequences, around 90% being singletons. Sequencing input: CD4+ T cells from PBMCs. All receptors derive from a human donor with multiple sclerosis.

The gene calls are TRBV6-9 and TRBJ2-5; no reliable D call. Trimming left V 9 bases short and J 1 base short, with 6 bases between. CDR1 is MNHGY and CDR2 is SVAAGI in the germline V gene. The CDR3 extends over 11 amino acids. CDR3 sequence reads: CASRVQETQYF. CDR3 coding DNA: TGTGCCAGTCGCGTCCAAGAGACCCAGTACTTC.

The chain combines TRBV6-5 with TRBJ2-2; D call uncertain. V lost 2 bases, J lost 0 bases, and 7 bases lay in between. Germline-derived CDR1 and CDR2 are MNHEY and SVGAGI. The CDR3 is 15 amino acids. The CDR3 loop is CASSYGYPNTGELFF. The CDR3, as DNA: TGTGCCAGCAGTTACGGGTACCCGAACACCGGGGAGCTGTTTTTT.

This clonotype is a singleton in its sample. This rearrangement joins TRBV4-3 to TRBJ2-2; D gene unclear. Germline V CDR1 and CDR2: LGHNA, YSLEER. V lost 0 bases, J lost 1 base, and 9 bases lay in between. This CDR3 contains 16 residues. The CDR3: CASSQDGVMNTGELFF. CDR3 sequence (DNA): TGCGCCAGCAGCCAAGATGGCGTGATGAACACCGGGGAGCTGTTTTTT.

CDR3 loop: CASSPAIITYNEQFF. The CDR3 DNA reads as TGTGCCAGCTCACCAGCTATTATAACCTACAATGAGCAGTTCTTC. The chain has TRBV18 and TRBJ2-1; D remains unclear. V dropped 2 bases and J dropped 2 bases, with 10 bases sitting between them. Germline CDR1 and CDR2: KGHSH and LQKENI. This CDR3 is built from 15 residues.

The chain links TRBV2 to TRBJ2-3; 7 nucleotides agree with TRBD1. Germline V gene sequence: CDR1 SNHLY, CDR2 FYNNEI. The J segment lost 2 bases and the V segment lost 1 base, leaving 3 bases of the junction unmatched. CDR3 length: 15 residues. This chain's CDR3 is CASSEETGLTDTQYF. The CDR3 DNA sequence: TGTGCCAGCAGTGAAGAGACAGGGCTCACAGATACGCAGTATTTT.

The gene calls are TRBV7-2 and TRBJ2-7; D is ambiguous. The ends were cut back, 1 base at V and 6 bases at J, with 10 bases in the middle. This CDR3 is built from 13 residues. CDR1 and CDR2 (germline): SGHTA, FQGNSA. This CDR3 is CASSLDFVLEQYF. Here the CDR3 DNA reads TGTGCCAGCAGCTTAGACTTTGTACTCGAGCAGTACTTC.

The chain uses TRBV4-3 and TRBJ2-2; tentatively, D is TRBD2 (6 bases). The CDR3 spans 17 residues. Deletions cut 2 bases from V and 4 bases from J, with 17 bases between. CDR1 and CDR2 (germline): LGHNA, YSLEER. CDR3 amino acids: CASSQNAGRGITGELFF. DNA of the CDR3: TGCGCCAGCAGCCAAAACGCGGGACGGGGGATCACCGGGGAGCTGTTTTTT.

The rearrangement links TRBV5-1 to TRBJ2-2, with TRBD2 as a possible D gene (5 bases). Per germline, CDR1 SGHRS and CDR2 YFSETQ. The CDR3 totals 15 residues. The ends were cut back, 3 bases at V and 4 bases at J, with 13 bases in the middle. The CDR3 DNA is TGCGCCAGCAGCTCCTCCGGGATCTCCACCGGGGAGCTGTTTTTT. This codes for CASSSSGISTGELFF.

The chain carries TRBV30 and TRBJ1-5; no reliable D call. The V gene lost 2 bases and the J gene lost 3 bases, with 11 bases spanning the gap. This CDR3 has 14 amino acids. The germline V gene encodes CDR1 GTSNPN and CDR2 SVGIG (reference sequence). CDR3 DNA: TGTGCCTGGAGTACGGAATCCCTCAATCAGCCCCAGCATTTT. Protein sequence: CAWSTESLNQPQHF.

The gene calls are TRBV12-3 or TRBV12-4 and TRBJ1-1; 7 bases line up with TRBD1. The CDR3 covers 14 residues. Unmatched junction bases numbered 6, after V lost 4 bases and J lost 4 bases. CDR3 region: CASSYQGGGTEAFF. The CDR3 DNA follows: TGTGCCAGCAGTTATCAGGGGGGTGGCACTGAAGCTTTCTTT.

This rearrangement joins TRBV3-1 to TRBJ1-4, with TRBD1 matching 7 bases. Germline CDR1 reads LGHDT; CDR2 reads YNNKEL (reference sequence). The CDR3 spans 16 residues. V shed 3 bases and J 5 bases; nucleotides not matched to a gene: 9. This CDR3 reads CASSQQRDRRNEKLFF. In DNA, the CDR3 is TGTGCCAGCAGCCAGCAAAGGGACAGAAGAAATGAAAAACTGTTTTTT.

The gene calls are TRBV5-4 and TRBJ1-1, with D possibly matching TRBD1 (5 bases). The V end was cut by 1 base, the J end by 4 bases, with 14 bases between. CDR3 size: 15 residues. The germline gives CDR1 SGHNT, CDR2 YYREEE (reference sequence). As DNA, the CDR3 is TGTGCCAGCAGCTTGATGTTGGGGGTAGGCACTGAAGCTTTCTTT. Residues: CASSLMLGVGTEAFF.

The chain links TRBV19 to TRBJ2-2, with 9 bases that match TRBD1. The CDR3 extends over 15 amino acids. V lost 6 bases to trimming and J lost 3 bases; unmatched junction nucleotides: 5. Germline-derived CDR1 and CDR2 are LNHDA and SQIVND (reference sequence). The CDR3 reads CASRIQGADTGELFF. CDR3 nucleotide sequence: TGTGCCAGTAGGATACAGGGGGCCGACACCGGGGAGCTGTTTTTT.

The chain is built from TRBV2 and TRBJ2-3, with D possibly being TRBD2 (5 bases). This CDR3 has 15 amino acids. From germline, CDR1 is SNHLY and CDR2 FYNNEI. The V gene lost 1 base and the J gene lost 3 bases, with 11 bases spanning the gap. CDR3: CASSEGVEGTDTQYF. As DNA, the CDR3 is TGTGCCAGCAGTGAAGGGGTAGAGGGAACAGATACGCAGTATTTT.

The V and J genes are TRBV30 and TRBJ2-7; 10 bases are a match to TRBD1. The CDR3 has 13 amino acids. After removal of 4 bases from V and 4 bases from J, the junction contained 4 bases not matched to a gene. Germline CDR1 and CDR2: GTSNPN and SVGIG (reference sequence). In nucleotides, the CDR3 is TGTGCCTGGAACAGGGACAGGGGATACGAGCAGTACTTC. Translation: CAWNRDRGYEQYF.

The V call is TRBV2, the J call TRBJ1-2; the D is unclear. Trimming cost V 7 bases and J 8 bases, with 23 bases left between them. The CDR3 spans 15 residues. Germline assignment: CDR1 SNHLY and CDR2 FYNNEI. In DNA, the CDR3 is TGTGCCAGCACAAGGGTGGTGGTGGACTCCCAGGGCTACACCTTC. This sequence encodes CASTRVVVDSQGYTF.

This rearrangement joins TRBV4-1 to TRBJ2-3, with 11 positions matching TRBD2. V lost 1 base, J lost 5 bases, and 2 bases stayed unmatched. Germline V gene lookup returns CDR1 MGHRA and CDR2 YSYEKL. The CDR3 is 15 amino acids. In DNA form, the CDR3 reads TGCGCCAGCAGCCAAGTCGGGACTAGCGGAGATACGCAGTATTTT. Encoded protein: CASSQVGTSGDTQYF.

The rearrangement uses TRBV5-6 and TRBJ1-2, with 7 bases matching TRBD1. Per germline, CDR1 SGHDT and CDR2 YYEEEE. The CDR3 consists of 13 residues. The junction had 10 bases not matched to a gene; V was cut back by 4 bases and J by 10 bases. The CDR3 spells CASSPRGRSAYTF. CDR3 coding DNA: TGTGCCAGCAGCCCTAGGGGGCGGAGTGCCTACACCTTC.

V gene TRBV6-2 or TRBV6-3 combines with J gene TRBJ2-3; possible D gene TRBD2, 5 bases. Germline CDR1 MNHEY, CDR2 SVGEGT. Trimming shortened V by 2 bases and J by 0 bases, and 9 bases separated the two germline ends. The CDR3 is made up of 15 amino acids. The CDR3 region has the DNA TGTGCCAGCAGTTACGACTATTCTAGCACAGATACGCAGTATTTT. Translating it yields CASSYDYSSTDTQYF.

The chain carries TRBV6-5 and TRBJ2-7; 9 bases fit TRBD2. The CDR3 totals 15 residues. The V gene's germline CDR1 is MNHEY and CDR2 SVGAGI. Trimming took 7 bases from V and 5 from J; bases not matched to a gene: 12. The CDR3 nucleotides read TGTGCCAGCAAGCTTAGCGGGGGCAAGGTCAACGAGCAGTACTTC. The encoded protein is CASKLSGGKVNEQYF.

The chain is built from TRBV29-1 and TRBJ1-2; D not resolved. CDR3 length: 13 residues. CDR1 is SQVTM, CDR2 ANQGSEA, per germline. With 6 bases removed from V and 4 bases from J, the gap between germline ends came to 15 bases. For the CDR3, the DNA is TGCAGCGTCCCGAGAGAGGGAGTCTATGGCTACACCTTC. Its translation: CSVPREGVYGYTF.

This rearrangement joins TRBV12-3 or TRBV12-4 to TRBJ2-5; the D is unclear. V was pared by 5 bases and J by 5 bases, with 12 bases between. CDR3 length equals 13 residues. CDR3 sequence: CASSRVPMETQYF. In DNA, the CDR3 is TGTGCCAGCAGTCGAGTCCCAATGGAGACCCAGTACTTC.

This clonotype was picked up a small number of times. The chain carries TRBV6-5 and TRBJ1-2, with 10 bases fitting TRBD1. The CDR3 covers 15 residues. V dropped 4 bases and J dropped 4; count of bases not matched to a gene: 6. Germline V gene sequence: CDR1 MNHEY, CDR2 SVGAGI. CDR3 protein: CASSSRDRGSYGYTF. The CDR3, as DNA: TGTGCCAGCAGTTCTCGGGACAGGGGAAGCTATGGCTACACCTTC.

J is TRBJ1-1 and V is TRBV30, with D maybe TRBD1 (5 bases). The CDR3 is made up of 17 amino acids. Germline-derived CDR1 and CDR2 are GTSNPN and SVGIG (reference sequence). Trimming pared 2 bases from V and 1 base from J, leaving 20 bases between. CDR3 bases: TGTGCCTGGAGTAGGGGACTAGCGGGGGGTCAGAACACTGAAGCTTTCTTT. Its translation is CAWSRGLAGGQNTEAFF.

The chain recombines TRBV20-1 with TRBJ2-5; the D call may be TRBD1 or TRBD2 (5 bases each). V lost 5 bases and J 7 bases, leaving 20 bases between the germline ends. Per the germline V gene, CDR1 is DFQATT and CDR2 is SNEGSKA (reference sequence). The CDR3 is 14 residues long. Written as DNA, the CDR3 is TGCAGTGCTCCCAACGGTTACCAGAGGGGGACCCAGTACTTC. Its translation: CSAPNGYQRGTQYF.

This chain uses TRBV5-1 with TRBJ2-3, with D hard to call. Trimming removed 10 bases from V and 0 bases from J, with 15 bases in between. There are 14 residues in the CDR3. Germline CDR1 is SGHRS and CDR2 is YFSETQ. The CDR3 coding sequence is TGCGCCTCTACGGCGGCCTCTAGCACAGATACGCAGTATTTT. It translates to CASTAASSTDTQYF.

V usage is TRBV7-9 and J usage is TRBJ2-5, with 7 bases aligning to TRBD2. The CDR3 has 16 amino acids. V lost 5 bases, J lost 0 bases, and 9 bases stayed unmatched. CDR1 is SEHNR, CDR2 FQNEAQ, per germline (reference sequence). The CDR3 DNA reads TGTGCCAGCAGCCGGGGGGACTCTTTGTACCAAGAGACCCAGTACTTC. This translates into CASSRGDSLYQETQYF.

The table lists this clonotype with a count of one. This rearrangement joins TRBV12-3 or TRBV12-4 to TRBJ2-7; the D is unclear. The V gene lost 6 bases and the J gene lost 2 bases, with 14 bases spanning the gap. The CDR3 spans 14 residues. CDR3 sequence (DNA): TGTGCCAGCAGATCCCAGCTTACAACCTACGAGCAGTACTTC. This encodes CASRSQLTTYEQYF.

CDR3 DNA: TGTGCCAGCAGTTTAGGGCAGGGGGTTACAGCTTTCTTT. It specifies CASSLGQGVTAFF. The chain carries TRBV27 and TRBJ1-1, with TRBD1 matching 7 bases. This CDR3 contains 13 residues. The ends lost 2 bases at V and 10 bases at J; junction bases unmatched: 7. Germline V gives CDR1 MNHEY, CDR2 SMNVEV (reference sequence).

The chain couples TRBV11-3 to TRBJ2-1, with 11 bases fitting TRBD2. V gave up 1 base and J gave up 8 bases; unmatched junction bases: 4. The CDR3 runs 15 residues. From germline, CDR1 is SGHNT and CDR2 YENEEA. The CDR3 DNA sequence: TGTGCCAGCAGCTTAGTAGCTAGCGGGGGGTATGAGCAGTTCTTC. Its translation is CASSLVASGGYEQFF.

This clonotype was seen a handful of times. The V gene is TRBV7-2, the J gene TRBJ2-1; D is possibly TRBD2 (5 bases). The CDR3 has 14 residues. V gave up 0 bases and J gave up 4 bases, with 7 bases separating them. The germline gives CDR1 SGHTA, CDR2 FQGNSA. This chain's CDR3 is CASSLASGYNEQFF. The CDR3 region has the DNA TGTGCCAGCAGCTTAGCTTCGGGGTACAATGAGCAGTTCTTC. Complete variable domain (other parts from reference TRBV7-2 and TRBJ2-1): GAGVSQSPSNKVTEKGKDVELRCDPISGHTALYWYRQSLGQGLEFLIYFQGNSAPDKSGLPSDRFSAERTGGSVSTLTIQRTQQEDSAVYLCASSLASGYNEQFFGPGTRLTVL.